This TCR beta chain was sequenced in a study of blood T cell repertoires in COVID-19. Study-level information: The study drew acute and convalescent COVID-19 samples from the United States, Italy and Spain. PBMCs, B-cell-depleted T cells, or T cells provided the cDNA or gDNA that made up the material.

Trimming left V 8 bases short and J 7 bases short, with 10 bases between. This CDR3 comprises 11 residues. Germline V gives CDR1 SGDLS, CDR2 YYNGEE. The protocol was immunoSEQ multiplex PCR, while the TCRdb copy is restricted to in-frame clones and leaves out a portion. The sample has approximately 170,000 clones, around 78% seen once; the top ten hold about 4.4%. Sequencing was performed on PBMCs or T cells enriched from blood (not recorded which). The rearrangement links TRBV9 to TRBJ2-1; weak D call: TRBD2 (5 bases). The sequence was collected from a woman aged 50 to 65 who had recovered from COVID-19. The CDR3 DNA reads TGTGCCAGTACCCGAGGGAATGAGCAGTTCTTC. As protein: CASTRGNEQFF.